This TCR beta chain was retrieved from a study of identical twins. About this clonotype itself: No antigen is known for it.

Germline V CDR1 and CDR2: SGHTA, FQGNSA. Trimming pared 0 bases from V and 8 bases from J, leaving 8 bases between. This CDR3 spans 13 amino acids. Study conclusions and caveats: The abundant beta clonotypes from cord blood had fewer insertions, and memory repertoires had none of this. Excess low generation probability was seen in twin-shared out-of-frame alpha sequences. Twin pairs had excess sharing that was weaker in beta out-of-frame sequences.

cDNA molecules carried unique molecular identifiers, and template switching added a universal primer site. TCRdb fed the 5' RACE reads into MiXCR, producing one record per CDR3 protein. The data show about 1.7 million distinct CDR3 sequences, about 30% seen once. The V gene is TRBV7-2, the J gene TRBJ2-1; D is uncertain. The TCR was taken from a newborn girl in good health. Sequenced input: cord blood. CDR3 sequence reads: CASSLAVGHEQFF. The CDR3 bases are TGTGCCAGCAGCTTAGCTGTGGGTCATGAGCAGTTCTTC.